This T cell receptor (beta chain) was recovered during a study of blood T cell repertoires in COVID-19. Trimming cost V 3 bases and J 6 bases; bases outside gene matches: 5. The CDR3 contains 13 residues. The protocol was immunoSEQ multiplex PCR, while the TCRdb copy is restricted to in-frame clones and leaves out a portion. The sample holds some 150,000 clones, approximately 85% seen once. Sequenced sample: peripheral blood. V and J are TRBV12-3 or TRBV12-4 and TRBJ2-7; TRBD1 agrees at 7 bases. The TCR comes from a man between 35 and 55 years old with acute or convalescent COVID-19. CDR3 loop: CASSFVQGSEQYF. The CDR3 DNA sequence: TGTGCCAGCAGTTTTGTACAGGGGAGCGAGCAGTACTTC.